This T cell receptor beta chain is drawn from a study of T cells in Graves' hyperthyroidism and ophthalmopathy (dated by TCRdb to about 2019). Study-wide context: Peripheral blood was sampled at the time of initial diagnosis, prior to any treatment. A discovery cohort of approximately 100 patients, roughly 45 with Graves' ophthalmopathy and fewer than 65 with stable Graves' hyperthyroidism, was used to find distinguishing TCR V-J signatures. Prospective prediction of ophthalmopathy was tested in an independent validation cohort consisting of fewer than 20 hyperthyroidism patients and approximately 16 patients who later progressed to ophthalmopathy. The 100 or so discovery patients were divided at random into training and test sets in a 7:3 ratio. In addition, the study compared T-cell repertoires in thyroid tissue and in blood from roughly 6 Graves' hyperthyroidism patients. Following sampling, methimazole starting at 30 mg daily was given to hyperthyroidism patients, and high-dose intravenous methylprednisolone was given to ophthalmopathy patients. The paper reports TCR Vbeta CDR3 sequencing of more than 120 peripheral blood samples: some 44 ophthalmopathy, some 80 hyperthyroidism and around 17 progressor patients.

This clonotype showed up many times. This receptor's antigen is unknown. Nothing much larger sits one base from this clone, and base qualities are not available. A patient counted as having stable Graves' hyperthyroidism if no progression to ophthalmopathy occurred over 18 months of follow-up. The hyperthyroidism patients were between 18 and 65 years old and newly diagnosed, with a disease duration of less than 2 months. Any patient with an uncontrolled infection, another autoimmune disease, pregnancy or lactation was excluded. Diagnoses relied on clinical symptoms, serum thyroxine and TRAb, thyroid ultrasound and orbital computed tomography. Ficoll-Paque density gradient centrifugation was used to isolate PBMCs from 10 ml of fresh peripheral blood. Total RNA was extracted with Trizol reagent, and quality was checked on an Agilent 2100 Bioanalyzer. The TCR beta CDR3 regions were amplified from RNA transcripts. The TCR CDR3 was subjected to a first round of RT-PCR using the HTBI primer set and the Qiagen OneStep RT-PCR kit. Libraries were constructed in a second round of multiplex PCR, after which size selection and purification were performed. The libraries were sequenced on an Illumina HiSeq2000 using paired-end 100 bp reads. Under the source paper's analysis protocol: SOAPnuke was used to process the raw data, removing reads that contained adapters or uncalled bases, had a mean Phred below 15, or lacked an exact match to the constant primer or identifier. COPE v1.2.5 was used to merge the high-quality paired reads, and each unique nucleotide sequence was defined as a clonotype. MiTCR v1.1 was used to align clonotypes to the IMGT TRBV, TRBD and TRBJ reference segments. The analysis included only V-J combinations with a frequency above 0.0001, which together covered over 98% of the repertoires. A TCS score was defined as the ratio between F50 (clonal expansion) and ExV (chaos), using BLOSUM62-based TCRdist between CDR3 peptides within each V-J. Welch's t-statistics and random forest reduced roughly 500 V-J features to 10 to 15, which were used in a naive Bayes classifier (R e1071). Starting from the raw public reads, TCRdb applied fastp trimming at Q25, assembled clones with MiXCR and retained in-frame beta chains. Every distinct CDR3 protein forms one entry, paired with its most common genes and DNA. The V and J calls here are based on TCRdb, not the publication. This sample holds under 700,000 distinct CDR3 sequences; roughly 17% were observed only once. The ten largest clones add up to around a sixth of the sample.

Results the study describes overall, beyond this receptor: Sample size was not statistically predetermined, and blinding of investigators to group allocation was not performed. A model built on a 13 V-J signature distinguished ophthalmopathy from stable hyperthyroidism, reaching around 90% sensitivity and about 81% specificity in cross-validation and 80%/75% in testing. In validation, the model predicted progression to ophthalmopathy a median of approximately 6.6 months before onset, with about 64% sensitivity and about 72% specificity. Blood samples also contained most of the expanded thyroid clonotypes (frequency above 0.001), which suggests that blood repertoires may reflect thyroid immune responses.

Material for sequencing was blood. This TCR was recovered from a woman aged 18-29 years with Graves' hyperthyroidism.

At the DNA level, the sequence is TGTGCCAGCAGCATACCGAAAGCCAAGGGGGATACGCAGTATTTT. This gives the protein CASSIPKAKGDTQYF. The receptor chain draws on TRBV7-9 and TRBJ2-3; the D gene is perhaps TRBD1, on 5 matching bases. The CDR3 has 15 amino acids, counting the end cysteine and phenylalanine. The DNA shown is the 45-base CDR3, in frame from base 1. The germline V gene (reference sequence) yields SEHNR for CDR1 and FQNEAQ for CDR2. V drops 5 bases and J drops 6 bases, leaving 18 bases in between.